The TCR beta chain described here comes from a study of blood T cell repertoires in COVID-19. Across the whole study: COVID-19 samples from acute and convalescent phases originated in the United States, Italy and Spain. PBMCs, B-cell-depleted T cells, or T cells provided the cDNA or gDNA that made up the material.

Germline V CDR1 and CDR2: WNHNN, SYGVQD (reference sequence). There are 13 residues in the CDR3. The junction had 4 bases not matched to a gene; V was cut back by 6 bases and J by 7 bases. As originally analysed: Amplifying reference gene primers gave estimates of nucleated cell counts. The method was immunoSEQ multiplex PCR; TCRdb's version includes in-frame clones alone and lacks a portion of them. V and J calls and clone size follow that table, whereas D and trimming were derived from the DNA. Altogether under 200,000 clones are present, 80% to 85% being singletons, with the ten largest covering approximately 14%.

The chain employs TRBV10-1 and TRBJ2-1; 9 bases are shared with TRBD2. Specimen: peripheral blood. The origin of this receptor is a woman in her seventies with COVID-19, enrolled during active disease. The CDR3 reads CASSLAGENEQFF. DNA for the CDR3: TGCGCCAGCAGCTTAGCGGGAGAGAATGAGCAGTTCTTC.